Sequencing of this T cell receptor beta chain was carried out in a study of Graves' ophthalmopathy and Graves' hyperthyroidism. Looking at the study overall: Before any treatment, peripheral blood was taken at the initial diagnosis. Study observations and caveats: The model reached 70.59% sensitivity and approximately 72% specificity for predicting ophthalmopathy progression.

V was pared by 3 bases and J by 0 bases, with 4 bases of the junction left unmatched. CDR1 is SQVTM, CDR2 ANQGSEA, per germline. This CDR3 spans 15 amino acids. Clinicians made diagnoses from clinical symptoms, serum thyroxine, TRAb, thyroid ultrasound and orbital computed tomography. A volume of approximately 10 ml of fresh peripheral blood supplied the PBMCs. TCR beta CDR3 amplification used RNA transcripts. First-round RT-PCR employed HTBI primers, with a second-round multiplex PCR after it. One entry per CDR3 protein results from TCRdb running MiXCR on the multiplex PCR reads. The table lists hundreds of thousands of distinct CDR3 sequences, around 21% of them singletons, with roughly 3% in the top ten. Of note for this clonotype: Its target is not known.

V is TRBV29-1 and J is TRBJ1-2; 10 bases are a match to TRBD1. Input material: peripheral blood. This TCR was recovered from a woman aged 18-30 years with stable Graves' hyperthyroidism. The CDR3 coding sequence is TGCAGCGTTGATCTGGGACAGGGGACTAACTATGGCTACACCTTC. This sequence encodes CSVDLGQGTNYGYTF.